The 31 T cell receptor beta chains listed next were all sequenced from one sample in a study of blood T cell repertoires in COVID-19. Libraries were prepared by immunoSEQ multiplex PCR; TCRdb keeps only in-frame clonotypes and omits some of them. Of roughly 150,000 clones listed, approximately 90% were seen once; the top ten hold roughly 4%. The sequenced material came from PBMCs or T cells enriched from blood (not recorded which). These TCRs come from a woman aged 40 to 50 who had been exposed to COVID-19.

This clone was counted only a few times. The rearrangement links TRBV7-9 to TRBJ1-2; D might be TRBD1 (5 bases). The germline gives CDR1 SEHNR, CDR2 FQNEAQ (reference sequence). Trimming removed 6 bases from V and 4 bases from J, with 18 bases in between. The CDR3 contains 15 residues. The CDR3 DNA is TGTGCCAGCAGGGCGACGGAGGGACGCCGCTATGGCTACACCTTC. Translated, it gives CASRATEGRRYGYTF.

This chain joins TRBV12-2 and TRBJ2-4; the table names TRBD1, a call not compared with the DNA. TRBV12-2 is described as a pseudogene. This CDR3 is built from 19 residues. Here the CDR3 reads CASRLEQGAPFDCKNIQYF. The CDR3 DNA follows: TGTGCAAGTCGCTTAGAACAGGGGGCCCCTTTTGACTGCAAAAACATTCAGTACTTC.

The rearrangement joins TRBV19 to TRBJ1-5, with 7 bases fitting TRBD1. J lost 7 bases, V lost 6 bases, and 9 bases had no gene match. CDR1 and CDR2 from the germline V gene are LNHDA and SQIVND (reference sequence). The CDR3 contains 14 residues. In DNA, the CDR3 is TGTGCCAGTAGCCCTAGACAGGGTGAGCAGCCCCAGCATTTT. Its translation: CASSPRQGEQPQHF.

V is TRBV29-1 and J is TRBJ2-3; possible D gene TRBD1, 6 bases. The germline V gene has CDR1 SQVTM and CDR2 ANQGSEA. The CDR3 sequence is 14 residues long. V dropped 3 bases and J dropped 2 bases, with 12 bases sitting between them. CDR3 DNA sequence: TGCAGCGTTGACTTGGGGGCCTACACAGATACGCAGTATTTT. This sequence encodes CSVDLGAYTDTQYF.

The V gene is TRBV18, the J gene TRBJ2-3, with 9 bases fitting TRBD1. Germline CDR1 and CDR2: KGHSH and LQKENI. The V segment lost 3 bases and the J segment 2 bases; nucleotides outside the gene matches: 3. This CDR3 spans 15 amino acids. The CDR3 reads CASSPRDRDTDTQYF. As DNA, the CDR3 is TGTGCCAGCTCACCCCGGGACAGGGACACAGATACGCAGTATTTT.

The V call is TRBV19, the J call TRBJ1-2; 12 bases fit TRBD1. The V gene end was trimmed by 8 bases and the J gene end by 8 bases; junction bases not matched to a gene: 9. From germline, CDR1 is LNHDA and CDR2 SQIVND (reference sequence). CDR3 size: 14 residues. CDR3 nucleotides: TGTGCCAGTCAGAGGGACAGGGGGCGTTGGGGCTACACCTTC. This encodes CASQRDRGRWGYTF.

This chain's CDR3 is CASSQGDANTEAFF. The CDR3 bases are TGCGCCAGCAGCCAGGGAGACGCGAACACTGAAGCTTTCTTT. The chain has TRBV4-3 and TRBJ1-1; D remains ambiguous. V lost 3 bases to trimming and J lost 1 base, with 9 bases between them. The CDR3 runs to 14 residues. Looked up from germline, CDR1 is LGHNA and CDR2 is YSLEER.

The rearrangement links TRBV18 to TRBJ2-4; 8 bases line up with TRBD1. Germline V gene sequence: CDR1 KGHSH, CDR2 LQKENI. J lost 0 bases, V lost 3 bases, and 7 bases had no gene match. There are 17 residues in the CDR3. The CDR3 loop reads CASSPRGTGAAKNIQYF. In DNA, the CDR3 is TGTGCCAGCTCACCGAGGGGGACAGGCGCAGCCAAAAACATTCAGTACTTC.

The chain employs TRBV28 and TRBJ1-1, with 7 bases matching TRBD1. The CDR3 loop spans 15 amino acids. J gave up 0 bases and V 6 bases, and 7 bases lay outside the gene matches. The germline V gene encodes CDR1 MDHEN and CDR2 SYDVKM. This chain's CDR3 is CASSRRGPMNTEAFF. In DNA, the CDR3 is TGTGCCAGCAGCCGGAGGGGGCCTATGAACACTGAAGCTTTCTTT.

The sample holds one count of this clone. The chain employs TRBV19 and TRBJ1-2; no firm D call. Germline-derived CDR1 and CDR2 are LNHDA and SQIVND (reference sequence). V lost 5 bases, J lost 4 bases, and 14 bases lay in between. The CDR3 sequence is 14 residues long. DNA of the CDR3: TGTGCCAGTAGTCGCAAAGGAGGGAGCTATGGCTACACCTTC. Translating it yields CASSRKGGSYGYTF.

V gene TRBV2 combines with J gene TRBJ1-2, with 9 bases identical to TRBD1. This CDR3 has 14 residues. J was trimmed by 4 bases and V by 6 bases; bases with no gene match: 6. Germline V lookup: CDR1 SNHLY, CDR2 FYNNEI. CDR3 residues: CASRIGQGFYGYTF. The CDR3 DNA follows: TGTGCCAGCAGAATAGGACAGGGGTTCTATGGCTACACCTTC.

This chain links TRBV10-1 with TRBJ1-1, with 7 bases that match TRBD1. This CDR3 comprises 15 residues. The V and J ends lost 5 bases and 0 bases, in that order; junction bases with no gene match: 6. The germline V gene has CDR1 WNHNN and CDR2 SYGVQD (reference sequence). The CDR3 reads CASSQGGQMNTEAFF. The CDR3 DNA reads TGCGCCAGCAGTCAGGGGGGACAGATGAACACTGAAGCTTTCTTT.

This clone was seen more than once but under ten times. The chain joins TRBV10-1 to TRBJ2-1; 9 bases are shared with TRBD2. Germline CDR1 reads WNHNN; CDR2 reads SYGVQD (reference sequence). The CDR3 is made up of 12 amino acids. V dropped 3 bases and J dropped 12; count of bases not matched to a gene: 3. The CDR3 here is CASSESSGTQFF. CDR3 coding DNA: TGCGCCAGCAGTGAATCTAGCGGGACGCAGTTCTTC.

The chain's CDR3 is CASSQDQGQLHGYTF. The CDR3 DNA follows: TGTGCCAGCAGCCAAGATCAGGGACAGCTTCATGGCTACACCTTC. This chain uses TRBV14 with TRBJ1-2; 7 bases match TRBD1. The ends lost 0 bases at V and 6 bases at J; junction bases unmatched: 7. There are 15 residues in the CDR3. In germline, CDR1 is SGHDN, CDR2 FVKESK.

This sequence joins TRBV4-1 and TRBJ1-1, with D tentatively TRBD1 (5 bases). This CDR3 spans 12 amino acids. Trimming pared 2 bases from V and 7 bases from J, leaving 8 bases between. The germline V gene encodes CDR1 MGHRA and CDR2 YSYEKL. The CDR3 DNA is TGCGCCAGCAGCCAAACAGGTGGTGAAGCTTTCTTT. The encoded protein is CASSQTGGEAFF.

The chain is built from TRBV27 and TRBJ2-5; 8 nucleotides align to TRBD2. The CDR3 runs 15 residues. Germline V gene data show CDR1 as MNHEY and CDR2 as SMNVEV (reference sequence). V trimming: 2 bases; J trimming: 4 bases; junction bases outside the gene matches: 6. CDR3 nucleotides: TGTGCCAGCAGTTTAACTGCGGGAGGTTTAGAGACCCAGTACTTC. This encodes CASSLTAGGLETQYF.

This rearrangement joins TRBV19 to TRBJ1-5, with D possibly matching TRBD1 (6 bases). This CDR3 spans 14 amino acids. V was clipped by 6 bases and J by 0 bases, with 9 bases between them. The germline V gene encodes CDR1 LNHDA and CDR2 SQIVND (reference sequence). CDR3 DNA sequence: TGTGCCAGTAGCGACAGGAATAGCAATCAGCCCCAGCATTTT. It specifies CASSDRNSNQPQHF. Full variable domain (missing parts from reference TRBV19 and TRBJ1-5): DGGITQSPKYLFRKEGQNVTLSCEQNLNHDAMYWYRQDPGQGLRLIYYSQIVNDFQKGDIAEGYSVSREKKESFPLTVTSAQKNPTAFYLCASSDRNSNQPQHFGDGTRLSIL.

The V and J genes are TRBV25-1 and TRBJ1-2; 7 bases fit TRBD1. This CDR3 spans 16 amino acids. Germline V gives CDR1 MGHDK, CDR2 SYGVNS. Germline trimming cut 3 bases from V and 0 bases from J; bases unmatched to any gene: 7. CDR3 DNA: TGTGCCAGCAGTGATAGGGACAGAGAACCTAACTATGGCTACACCTTC. Amino acid sequence: CASSDRDREPNYGYTF.

The rearrangement links TRBV5-1 to TRBJ1-6; possible D gene TRBD1, 6 bases. Between the trimmed V and J ends, which lost 7 bases and 6 bases, there was a span of 17 bases. The germline V gene has CDR1 SGHRS and CDR2 YFSETQ. The CDR3 totals 15 residues. The CDR3 loop is CASAQGGLSNSPLHF. The CDR3 DNA reads TGCGCCAGCGCACAGGGTGGGCTGTCTAATTCACCCCTCCACTTT.

This chain joins TRBV19 and TRBJ1-4, with a weak D call TRBD1 (6 bases). Germline V gene sequence: CDR1 LNHDA, CDR2 SQIVND (reference sequence). CDR3 length: 13 amino acids. V lost 3 bases and J lost 7, with 9 bases in between. CDR3 bases: TGTGCCAGTAGTATCCCCAGGGGTGAAAAACTGTTTTTT. Translated: CASSIPRGEKLFF. Variable domain in full (rest from reference TRBV19 and TRBJ1-4): DGGITQSPKYLFRKEGQNVTLSCEQNLNHDAMYWYRQDPGQGLRLIYYSQIVNDFQKGDIAEGYSVSREKKESFPLTVTSAQKNPTAFYLCASSIPRGEKLFFGSGTQLSVL.

The chain carries TRBV19 and TRBJ2-5, with 12 bases aligning to TRBD2. Germline V gives CDR1 LNHDA, CDR2 SQIVND (reference sequence). Trimming removed 4 bases from V and 3 bases from J; junction bases left unmatched: 0. The CDR3 is 14 amino acids. The CDR3 bases are TGTGCCAGTAGTAGACTAGCGGGGGAAGAGACCCAGTACTTC. Its protein product is CASSRLAGEETQYF.

The rearrangement uses TRBV5-5 and TRBJ1-4; 7 nucleotides match TRBD1. The CDR3 extends over 15 amino acids. Germline CDR1 is SGHKS and CDR2 is YYEKEE (reference sequence). Trimming at V came to 1 base and at J to 7 bases, leaving 7 bases not matched to a gene. CDR3 region: CASSLKWTGGEKLFF. The CDR3 nucleotides are TGTGCCAGCAGCTTGAAGTGGACAGGCGGTGAAAAACTGTTTTTT.

The genes are TRBV9 and TRBJ1-1; possible D gene TRBD1, 5 bases. Germline CDR1 is SGDLS and CDR2 is YYNGEE. The V end was cut by 4 bases, the J end by 4 bases, with 17 bases between. The CDR3 runs to 15 residues. CDR3 sequence: CASSLLQDPGTEAFF. CDR3 in DNA: TGTGCCAGCAGCCTATTACAGGACCCGGGCACTGAAGCTTTCTTT.

The chain carries TRBV19 and TRBJ2-2; TRBD1 matches 9 bases. The CDR3 spans 14 residues. Germline trimming cut 7 bases from V and 5 bases from J; bases unmatched to any gene: 5. The germline gives CDR1 LNHDA, CDR2 SQIVND (reference sequence). The CDR3 nucleotides are TGTGCCAGTACCGCGACAGGGGGGACCGGGGAGCTGTTTTTT. Translating gives CASTATGGTGELFF. Supplemented by reference TRBV19 and TRBJ2-2, the full variable domain reads DGGITQSPKYLFRKEGQNVTLSCEQNLNHDAMYWYRQDPGQGLRLIYYSQIVNDFQKGDIAEGYSVSREKKESFPLTVTSAQKNPTAFYLCASTATGGTGELFFGEGSRLTVL.

The rearrangement uses TRBV7-4 and TRBJ2-7; D not certain. Trimming stripped 10 bases from V and 3 bases from J, with 19 bases between. The V gene's germline CDR1 is SGHVT and CDR2 SQSDAQ. The CDR3 is 14 amino acids. The CDR3 is CATHSQESLYEQYF. The CDR3 nucleotides read TGTGCCACCCACTCTCAGGAATCCCTCTACGAGCAGTACTTC.

The gene calls are TRBV24-1 and TRBJ2-1, with D tentatively TRBD2 (6 bases). The CDR3 loop spans 13 amino acids. V lost 1 base and J lost 7, with 7 bases in between. Germline CDR1 KGHDR, CDR2 SFDVKD. The CDR3 region is CATSDFGGNEQFF. Written as DNA, the CDR3 is TGTGCCACCAGTGATTTTGGAGGGAATGAGCAGTTCTTC.

The chain links TRBV19 to TRBJ1-2; D unclear. Trimming cost V 2 bases and J 8 bases, with 12 bases left between them. The CDR3 loop spans 13 amino acids. Germline V gene data show CDR1 as LNHDA and CDR2 as SQIVND (reference sequence). CDR3 in amino acids: CASSIPQSGGYTF. For the CDR3, the DNA is TGTGCCAGTAGTATACCCCAGTCCGGGGGCTACACCTTC.

The J gene is TRBJ1-1, the V gene TRBV5-5; D gene unclear. Trimming removed 4 bases from V and 1 base from J, with 8 bases in between. CDR1 is SGHKS, CDR2 YYEKEE, per germline (reference sequence). The CDR3 loop spans 13 amino acids. CDR3: CASSPGKNTEAFF. CDR3 coding DNA: TGTGCCAGCAGCCCGGGAAAGAACACTGAAGCTTTCTTT.

The gene calls are TRBV12-3 or TRBV12-4 and TRBJ2-7; D gene uncertain. The ends were cut back, 3 bases at V and 6 bases at J, with 6 bases in the middle. The CDR3 contains 11 residues. The CDR3 sequence: CASSFGGEQYF. Here the CDR3 DNA reads TGTGCCAGCAGTTTCGGTGGCGAGCAGTACTTC.

The chain is built from TRBV7-9 and TRBJ2-3; D is unclear. The CDR3 has 18 amino acids. Germline V gives CDR1 SEHNR, CDR2 FQNEAQ (reference sequence). Deletions cut 0 bases from V and 0 bases from J, with 16 bases between. The chain's CDR3 is CASSLAPEIIASTDTQYF. CDR3 in DNA: TGTGCCAGCAGCTTAGCGCCCGAAATAATAGCTAGCACAGATACGCAGTATTTT.

The V call is TRBV7-2, the J call TRBJ1-1; tentatively, D is TRBD1 (6 bases). CDR1 and CDR2 from the germline V gene are SGHTA and FQGNSA. Trimming took off 5 bases at V and 5 bases at J, with 15 bases between the two ends. This CDR3 region has 14 residues. The CDR3 protein is CASSPQPRGTEAFF. Written as DNA, the CDR3 is TGTGCCAGCAGCCCACAACCCAGGGGAACTGAAGCTTTCTTT.